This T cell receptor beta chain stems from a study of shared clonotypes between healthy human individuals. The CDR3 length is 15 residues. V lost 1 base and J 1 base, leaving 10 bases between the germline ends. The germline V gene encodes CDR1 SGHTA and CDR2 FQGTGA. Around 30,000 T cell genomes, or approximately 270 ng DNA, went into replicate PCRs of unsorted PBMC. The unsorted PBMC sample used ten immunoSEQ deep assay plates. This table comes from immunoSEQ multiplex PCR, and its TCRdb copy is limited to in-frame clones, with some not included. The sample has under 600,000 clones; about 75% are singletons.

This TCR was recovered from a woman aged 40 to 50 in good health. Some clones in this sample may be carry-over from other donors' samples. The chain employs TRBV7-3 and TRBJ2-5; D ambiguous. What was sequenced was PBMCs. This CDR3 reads CASSLRSGSQETQYF. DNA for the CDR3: TGTGCCAGCAGCTTAAGATCAGGTAGCCAAGAGACCCAGTACTTC.